These 3 T cell receptor beta chains originate from one sample sequenced in a study of control samples from healthy donors and cancer patients. Sequenced by immunoSEQ multiplex PCR; TCRdb stores in-frame clones only, minus some. The sample includes around 200,000 clones, roughly 93% of them seen just once. Sequencing used blood. The source of these receptors is a man between 18 and 35 years old in good health.

This chain connects TRBV6-4 to TRBJ1-1; D remains unclear. Trimming stripped 3 bases from V and 4 bases from J, with 9 bases between. Germline CDR1 is MRHNA and CDR2 is SNTAGT. The CDR3 is 13 residues long. The CDR3 sequence: CASSERVGTEAFF. CDR3 in DNA: TGTGCCAGCAGTGAAAGGGTGGGCACTGAAGCTTTCTTT.

DNA of the CDR3: TGTGCCAGCAGTTTTTCCCCCCGTTGGGGAGCGGGGGAGGCCGAGCAGTACTTC. Translated, it gives CASSFSPRWGAGEAEQYF. V gene TRBV27 combines with J gene TRBJ2-7; 8 bases align to TRBD2. This CDR3 region has 18 residues. Germline CDR1 is MNHEY and CDR2 is SMNVEV (reference sequence). V shed 3 bases and J 6 bases; nucleotides not matched to a gene: 19.

V and J are TRBV7-8 and TRBJ2-1; 12 positions agree with TRBD2. Germline loops: CDR1 SGHVS, CDR2 FQNEAQ. The CDR3 is 17 amino acids. J gave up 6 bases and V 3 bases, and 9 bases lay outside the gene matches. The CDR3 DNA is TGTGCCAGCAGCTTTTTCCGGACTAGCGGGACTTCCAATGAGCAGTTCTTC. Translating it yields CASSFFRTSGTSNEQFF.